This T cell receptor beta chain was identified during a study of T cells expressing NK-cell markers. As the method of synthesis, 5'RACE template switching with UMIs yielded TCR beta cDNA. TCRdb reworked the 5' RACE reads into one entry per CDR3 protein, no DNA. This sample contains over 250,000 distinct CDR3 sequences. The CDR3 is made up of 17 amino acids. The germline V gene has CDR1 DFQATT and CDR2 SNEGSKA (reference sequence). The TCR comes from a woman between 18 and 70 years old in good health. The material sequenced was blood T cells: a sorted CD56 or NKG2C T cell subset, CD4+ or CD8+ T cells, or bulk PBMC T cells (not recorded which). The J gene is TRBJ2-1, the V gene TRBV20-1; the D gene TCRdb calls, TRBD1, cannot be checked with no DNA. The CDR3: CSARGTGKTIRFNEQFF.